The TCR beta chain under discussion was sequenced for a study of PD-L1 blockade in urothelial cancer. This clone was recorded once. This table comes from immunoSEQ multiplex PCR, and its TCRdb copy is limited to in-frame clones, with some not included. The sample shows tens of thousands of clones, about 85% of them seen only once. The time point here: peripheral blood 6 weeks after treatment start. Sequencing used PBMCs, obtained around atezolizumab (anti-PD-L1) treatment. The origin of this receptor is a man between 65 and 79 years old with urothelial cancer.

CDR3 nucleotides: TGTGCCAGCAGCCCGGAGCAACAGGGCTTCGGCTACACCTTC. Residues: CASSPEQQGFGYTF. V gene TRBV5-4 combines with J gene TRBJ1-2; tentatively, D is TRBD1 (6 bases). CDR3 size: 14 residues. Per germline, CDR1 SGHNT and CDR2 YYREEE (reference sequence). V lost 4 bases to trimming and J lost 8 bases, with 18 bases between them.